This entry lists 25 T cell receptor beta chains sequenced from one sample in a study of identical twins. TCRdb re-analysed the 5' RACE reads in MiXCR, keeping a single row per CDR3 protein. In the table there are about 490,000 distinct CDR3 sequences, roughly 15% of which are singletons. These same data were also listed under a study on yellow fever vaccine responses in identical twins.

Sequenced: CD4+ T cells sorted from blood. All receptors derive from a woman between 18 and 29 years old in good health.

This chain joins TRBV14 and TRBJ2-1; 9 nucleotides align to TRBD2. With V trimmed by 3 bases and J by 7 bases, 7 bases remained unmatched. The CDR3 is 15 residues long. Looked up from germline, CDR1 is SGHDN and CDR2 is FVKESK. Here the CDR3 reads CASSHSLAGYNEQFF. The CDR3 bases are TGTGCCAGCAGCCATAGTCTAGCGGGGTATAATGAGCAGTTCTTC.

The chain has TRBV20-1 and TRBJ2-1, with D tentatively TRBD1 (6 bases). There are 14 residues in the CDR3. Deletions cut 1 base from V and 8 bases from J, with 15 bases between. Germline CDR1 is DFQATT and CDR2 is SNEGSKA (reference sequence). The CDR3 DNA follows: TGCAGTGCTAGAGGAGGGGCACAGGGAGATGAGCAGTTCTTC. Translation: CSARGGAQGDEQFF.

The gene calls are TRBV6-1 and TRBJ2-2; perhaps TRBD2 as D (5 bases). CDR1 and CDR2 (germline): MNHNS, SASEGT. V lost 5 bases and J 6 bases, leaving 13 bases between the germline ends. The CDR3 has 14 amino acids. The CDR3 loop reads CASSLRAGAGELFF. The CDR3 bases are TGTGCCAGCAGTCTCCGGGCCGGGGCCGGGGAGCTGTTTTTT.

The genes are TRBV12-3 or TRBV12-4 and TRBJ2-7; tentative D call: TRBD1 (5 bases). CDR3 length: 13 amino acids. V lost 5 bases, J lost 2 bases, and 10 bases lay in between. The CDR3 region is CASSLTATYEQYF. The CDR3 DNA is TGTGCCAGCAGTCTGACAGCCACCTACGAGCAGTACTTC.

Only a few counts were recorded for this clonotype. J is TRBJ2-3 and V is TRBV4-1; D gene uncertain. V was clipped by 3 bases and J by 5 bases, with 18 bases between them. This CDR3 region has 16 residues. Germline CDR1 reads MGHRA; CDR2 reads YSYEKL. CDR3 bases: TGCGCCAGCAGCCAGGCCTCCAAACCATCACAAGATACGCAGTATTTT. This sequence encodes CASSQASKPSQDTQYF.

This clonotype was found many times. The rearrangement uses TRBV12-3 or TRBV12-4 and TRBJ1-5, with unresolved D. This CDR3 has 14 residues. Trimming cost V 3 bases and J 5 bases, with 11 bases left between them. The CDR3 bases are TGTGCCAGCAGTTTGCGGCTTTCCGATCAGCCCCAGCATTTT. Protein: CASSLRLSDQPQHF.

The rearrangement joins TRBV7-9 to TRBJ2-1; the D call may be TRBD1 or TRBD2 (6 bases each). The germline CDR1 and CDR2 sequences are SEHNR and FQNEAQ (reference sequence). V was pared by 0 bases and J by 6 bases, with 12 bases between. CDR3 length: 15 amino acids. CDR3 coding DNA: TGTGCCAGCAGCTTAGCCCGGGGGCGGTTCAATGAGCAGTTCTTC. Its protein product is CASSLARGRFNEQFF.

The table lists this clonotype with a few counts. The CDR3 sequence is CASSHTTGGEGNEQFF. For the CDR3, the DNA is TGTGCCAGCAGCCATACCACAGGGGGCGAGGGGAATGAGCAGTTCTTC. This chain uses TRBV3-1 with TRBJ2-1, with 9 bases matching TRBD1. J lost 7 bases, V lost 3 bases, and 10 bases had no gene match. Germline CDR1 LGHDT, CDR2 YNNKEL (reference sequence). The CDR3 spans 16 residues.

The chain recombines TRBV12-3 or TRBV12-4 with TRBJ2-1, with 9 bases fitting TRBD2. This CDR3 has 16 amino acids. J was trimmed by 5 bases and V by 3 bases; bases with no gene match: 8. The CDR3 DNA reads TGTGCCAGCAGTTTTCATGTAGCGGGGGAGAACAATGAGCAGTTCTTC. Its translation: CASSFHVAGENNEQFF.

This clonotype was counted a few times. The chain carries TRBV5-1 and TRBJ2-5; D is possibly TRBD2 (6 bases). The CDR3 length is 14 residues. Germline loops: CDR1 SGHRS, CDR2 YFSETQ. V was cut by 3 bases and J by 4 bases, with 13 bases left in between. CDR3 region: CASSSALARETQYF. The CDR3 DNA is TGCGCCAGCAGCTCGGCCCTAGCGCGAGAGACCCAGTACTTC.

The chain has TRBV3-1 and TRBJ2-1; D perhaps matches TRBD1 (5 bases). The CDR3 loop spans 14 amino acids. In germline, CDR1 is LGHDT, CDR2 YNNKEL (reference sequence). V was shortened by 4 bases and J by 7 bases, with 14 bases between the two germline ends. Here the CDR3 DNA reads TGTGCCAGCAGCCCTGATTGGAAGGGGAATGAGCAGTTCTTC. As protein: CASSPDWKGNEQFF.

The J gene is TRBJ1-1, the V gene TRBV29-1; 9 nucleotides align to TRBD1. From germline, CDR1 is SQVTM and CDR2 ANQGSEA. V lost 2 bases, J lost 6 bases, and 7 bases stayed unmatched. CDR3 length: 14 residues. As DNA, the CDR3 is TGCAGCGTTGAAAAGACAGGGGGTGGGGCTGAAGCTTTCTTT. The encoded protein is CSVEKTGGGAEAFF.

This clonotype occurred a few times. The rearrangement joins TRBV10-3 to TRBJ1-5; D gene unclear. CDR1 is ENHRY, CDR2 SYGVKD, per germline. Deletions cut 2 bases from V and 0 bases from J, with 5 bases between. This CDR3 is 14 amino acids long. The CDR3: CAISEEYSNQPQHF. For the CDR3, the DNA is TGTGCCATCAGTGAGGAGTATAGCAATCAGCCCCAGCATTTT.

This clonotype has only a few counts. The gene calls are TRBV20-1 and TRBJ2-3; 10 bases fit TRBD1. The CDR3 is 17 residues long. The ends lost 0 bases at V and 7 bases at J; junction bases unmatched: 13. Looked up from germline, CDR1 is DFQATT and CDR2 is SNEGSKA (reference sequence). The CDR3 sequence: CSARDQPGTGVGNTQYF. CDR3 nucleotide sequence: TGCAGTGCTAGAGATCAGCCTGGGACAGGGGTTGGAAATACGCAGTATTTT.

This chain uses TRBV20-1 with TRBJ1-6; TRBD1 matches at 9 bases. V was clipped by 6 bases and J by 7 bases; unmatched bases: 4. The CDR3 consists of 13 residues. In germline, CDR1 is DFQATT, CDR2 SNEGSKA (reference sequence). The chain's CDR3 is CSAQGQGNSPLHF. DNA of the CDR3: TGCAGTGCCCAAGGACAGGGGAATTCACCCCTCCACTTT.

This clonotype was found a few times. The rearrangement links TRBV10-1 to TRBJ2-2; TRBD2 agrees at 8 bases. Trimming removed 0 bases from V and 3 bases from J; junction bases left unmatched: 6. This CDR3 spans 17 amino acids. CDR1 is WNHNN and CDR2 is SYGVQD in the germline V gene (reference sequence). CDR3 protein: CASSESWLAGYTGELFF. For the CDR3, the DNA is TGCGCCAGCAGTGAGTCGTGGCTAGCGGGCTACACCGGGGAGCTGTTTTTT.

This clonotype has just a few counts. CDR3 loop: CASSPASNTGELFF. The CDR3, as DNA: TGTGCCAGCAGCCCTGCCTCGAACACCGGGGAGCTGTTTTTT. The genes are TRBV7-3 and TRBJ2-2; D gene uncertain. V was shortened by 5 bases and J by 0 bases, with 7 bases between the two germline ends. Germline V lookup: CDR1 SGHTA, CDR2 FQGTGA. CDR3 length: 14 amino acids.

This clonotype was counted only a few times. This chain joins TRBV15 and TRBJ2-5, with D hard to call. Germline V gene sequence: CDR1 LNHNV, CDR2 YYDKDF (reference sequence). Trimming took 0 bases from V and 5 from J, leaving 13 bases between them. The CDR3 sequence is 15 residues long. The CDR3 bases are TGTGCCACCAGCAGAGATCTGCGCTATCCTGAGACCCAGTACTTC. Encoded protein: CATSRDLRYPETQYF.

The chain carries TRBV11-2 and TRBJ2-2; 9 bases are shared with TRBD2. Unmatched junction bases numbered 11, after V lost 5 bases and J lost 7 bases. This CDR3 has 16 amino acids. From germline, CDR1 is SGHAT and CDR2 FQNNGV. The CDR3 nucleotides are TGTGCCAGCAGCATGTACCAGGGACTAGCCTTCGGGGAGCTGTTTTTT. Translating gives CASSMYQGLAFGELFF.

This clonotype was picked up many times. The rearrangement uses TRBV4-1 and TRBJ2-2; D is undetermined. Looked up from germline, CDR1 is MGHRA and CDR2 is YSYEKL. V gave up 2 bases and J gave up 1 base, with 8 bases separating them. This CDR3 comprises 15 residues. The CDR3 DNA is TGCGCCAGCAGCCAACCCTGGGAGAACACCGGGGAGCTGTTTTTT. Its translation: CASSQPWENTGELFF.

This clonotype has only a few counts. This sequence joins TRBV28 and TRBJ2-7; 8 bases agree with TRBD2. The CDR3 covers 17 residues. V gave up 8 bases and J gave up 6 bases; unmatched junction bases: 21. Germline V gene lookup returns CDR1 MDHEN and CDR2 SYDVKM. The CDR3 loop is CASGPLGQAGEAREQYF. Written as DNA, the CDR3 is TGTGCCAGCGGCCCCCTAGGGCAAGCGGGAGAGGCGCGCGAGCAGTACTTC.

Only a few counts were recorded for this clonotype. In nucleotides, the CDR3 is TGTGCCAGCAGCGGAAACAAAGAGACCCAGTACTTC. It specifies CASSGNKETQYF. The rearrangement joins TRBV12-3 or TRBV12-4 to TRBJ2-5; no clear D. Trimming cost V 6 bases and J 3 bases, with 8 bases left between them. The CDR3 is 12 amino acids.

CDR3 loop: CASRDTLREAYGYTF. CDR3 nucleotide sequence: TGTGCCAGCAGGGACACCCTCCGGGAGGCCTATGGCTACACCTTC. J is TRBJ1-2 and V is TRBV12-3 or TRBV12-4; TRBD1 might be the D (5 bases). CDR3 length: 15 amino acids. Trimming pared 6 bases from V and 4 bases from J, leaving 18 bases between.

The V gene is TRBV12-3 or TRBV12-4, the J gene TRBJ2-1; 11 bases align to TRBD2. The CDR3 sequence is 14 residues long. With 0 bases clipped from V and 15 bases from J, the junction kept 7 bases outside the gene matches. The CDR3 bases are TGTGCCAGCAGTTTAGCATTAGCGGGGGGGCGGTTGTTCTTC. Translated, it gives CASSLALAGGRLFF.

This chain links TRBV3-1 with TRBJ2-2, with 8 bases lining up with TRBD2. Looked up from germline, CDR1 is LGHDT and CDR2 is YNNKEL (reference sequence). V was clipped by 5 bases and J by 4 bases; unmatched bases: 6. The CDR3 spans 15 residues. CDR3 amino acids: CASSELAASTGELFF. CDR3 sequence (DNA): TGTGCCAGCAGCGAACTAGCGGCGAGCACCGGGGAGCTGTTTTTT.